This is a list of T cell receptor beta chains from one sample in a study of early T cells in non-severe SARS-CoV-2 infection. MiXCR was run by TCRdb on the 5' RACE reads, yielding one entry per CDR3 protein. The sample lists approximately 33,000 distinct CDR3 sequences, 3.5% to 4% occurring once. Sequencing was performed on whole blood. The source is an adult who was a healthcare worker with PCR-confirmed SARS-CoV-2 infection or an uninfected control (not recorded which). CDR3s include the opening cysteine and the closing phenylalanine or tryptophan. A D gene is named only where the DNA matches it firmly. Part of the rows lack a size; the others show once, few, many or a class for expanded clones.

v_call	j_call	d_call	clone_size	cdr3_nt	cdr3_aa
TRBV20-1	TRBJ1-1	TRBD1	many	TGCAGTGCACTCTCCGCCGGGACAGCGATTGGAAACACTGAAGCTTTCTTT	CSALSAGTAIGNTEAFF
TRBV4-3	TRBJ2-3	TRBD2	many	TGCGCCAGCAGCCATAGACTAGCGGGAGCGGCAGATACGCAGTATTTT	CASSHRLAGAADTQYF
TRBV19	TRBJ1-2	TRBD1	many	TGTGCCAGTACCCCCACTGGACAGGGGTTTGTTTATGGCTACACCTTC	CASTPTGQGFVYGYTF
TRBV27	TRBJ2-7	TRBD1	.	TGTGCCAGCAGTCTGACAGGGTTTGGTTACGAGCAGTACTTC	CASSLTGFGYEQYF
TRBV12-3/TRBV12-4	TRBJ1-1	.	many	TGTGCCAGCAGTTTGAGAGGGATGAACACTGAAGCTTTCTTT	CASSLRGMNTEAFF
TRBV7-2	TRBJ2-5	TRBD2	many	TGTGCCAGCAGCCAACCCCAGGGTCTATTGGGAGGGCCTGGGGAGACCCAGTACTTC	CASSQPQGLLGGPGETQYF
TRBV20-1	TRBJ1-2	TRBD1	many	TGCAGTGCTAGAGATCTATTGACAGGGAGATTCTATGGCTACACCTTC	CSARDLLTGRFYGYTF
TRBV20-1	TRBJ2-5	TRBD2	many	TGCAGTGCTAGATCACAAGGCGGCGGGAGAGAGACCCAGTACTTC	CSARSQGGGRETQYF
TRBV19	TRBJ2-3	TRBD2	.	TGTGCCAGTAGTATGACTAGCGGGAACACAGATACGCAGTATTTT	CASSMTSGNTDTQYF
TRBV7-2	TRBJ1-4	TRBD1	many	TGTGCCAGCAGCCCACAGGGGGCCCCAACGGAAAAACTGTTTTTT	CASSPQGAPTEKLFF
TRBV5-5	TRBJ2-1	.	.	TGTGCCAGCAGCGCCTCCGGGACACGGATCTCCTACAATGAGCAGTTCTTC	CASSASGTRISYNEQFF
TRBV6-6	TRBJ2-1	TRBD2	.	TGTGCCAGCAGACTAGCGGGAGGAAACTCGTACAATGAGCAGTTCTTC	CASRLAGGNSYNEQFF
TRBV24-1	TRBJ2-1	.	many	TGTGCCACCAGTGATTTAGGGGGAGGATCCTACAATGAGCAGTTCTTC	CATSDLGGGSYNEQFF
TRBV7-3	TRBJ2-1	TRBD2	.	TGTGCCAGCAGCCCCTCCGGTGGTGTGGGAGGGCCGGTCCAGTTCTTC	CASSPSGGVGGPVQFF
TRBV14	TRBJ2-5	TRBD2	few	TGTGCCAGCAGCCAAGCCCAGAGCGGGAGGATAGAGACCCAGTACTTC	CASSQAQSGRIETQYF
TRBV10-3	TRBJ2-3	.	many	TGTGCCATCAGTTACAGGTCAGATACGCAGTATTTT	CAISYRSDTQYF
TRBV7-2	TRBJ2-1	TRBD2	.	TGTGCCAGCAGTCAGGGACTAGCGCGAACGTTCTTC	CASSQGLARTFF
TRBV7-6	TRBJ2-1	.	few	TGTGCCAGCACCAAAGTTACGTCTTTCGATGAGCAGTTCTTC	CASTKVTSFDEQFF
TRBV7-2	TRBJ2-3	.	many	TGTGCCAGCAGCCCGCGGTCCGGGACAGATACGCAGTATTTT	CASSPRSGTDTQYF
TRBV5-6	TRBJ2-1	.	.	TGTGCCAGCAGCTTGGTGTTAACATACAATGAGCAGTTCTTC	CASSLVLTYNEQFF
TRBV28	TRBJ2-3	.	.	TGTGCCAGCTGGGGTTCTGGTTTGGATACGCAGTATTTT	CASWGSGLDTQYF
TRBV6-2/TRBV6-3	TRBJ2-3	.	many	TGTGCCAGCAGTTACGGCAGGGGGACTGGCACAGATACGCAGTATTTT	CASSYGRGTGTDTQYF
TRBV6-6	TRBJ1-1	.	few	TGTGCCAGCAGCCCCCCCAGGGGAGACACTGAAGCTTTCTTT	CASSPPRGDTEAFF
TRBV6-5	TRBJ1-5	TRBD1	many	TGTGCCAGCAGACCGACAGGGCCTCAGGGCAATCAGCCCCAGCATTTT	CASRPTGPQGNQPQHF
TRBV10-2	TRBJ2-3	TRBD2	many	TGCGCCAGCACCCTAGCGGGAGGGACAGATACGCAGTATTTT	CASTLAGGTDTQYF
TRBV2	TRBJ2-7	TRBD2	many	TGTGCCAGCAGTGATGACGGGAGGGCCTACGAGCAGTACTTC	CASSDDGRAYEQYF
TRBV5-1	TRBJ2-5	.	many	TGCGCCAGCAGCCCCCGGACAGAATATCAAGAGACCCAGTACTTC	CASSPRTEYQETQYF
TRBV7-9	TRBJ2-3	.	many	TGTGCCAGCAGCTCTAATGTGGAAACGCAGTATTTT	CASSSNVETQYF
TRBV7-2	TRBJ1-5	.	many	TGTGCCAGCAGCTTAGGGAGGGGCGATCAGCCCCAGCATTTT	CASSLGRGDQPQHF
TRBV7-9	TRBJ2-4	.	medium-sized	TGTGCCAGCAGCCGAACCGGGCTAGCCAAAAACATTCAGTACTTC	CASSRTGLAKNIQYF
TRBV7-6	TRBJ2-1	.	many	TGTGCCAGCAGGGAGGAGGCGAAACACAATGAGCAGTTCTTC	CASREEAKHNEQFF
TRBV2	TRBJ2-1	TRBD2	few	TGTGCCAGCATAATAGCGGGAGTAGGATACAATGAGCAGTTCTTC	CASIIAGVGYNEQFF
TRBV3-2	TRBJ2-1	.	many	TGTGCCAGCAGCCAAGATGGACTCAGGAATGAGCAGTTCTTC	CASSQDGLRNEQFF
TRBV29-1	TRBJ2-1	TRBD2	few	TGCAGCGTTGATGGGCTAGCGGGAAAATACAATGAGCAGTTCTTC	CSVDGLAGKYNEQFF
TRBV4-3	TRBJ1-5	.	many	TGCGCCAGCAGCCAAGATCGATTCGCAACAGGGCCCAATCAGCCCCAGCATTTT	CASSQDRFATGPNQPQHF
TRBV11-2	TRBJ2-7	TRBD2	many	TGTGCCAGCAGCTTAGAGTCGGGACTAGCTTACGAGCAGTACTTC	CASSLESGLAYEQYF
TRBV20-1	TRBJ2-3	.	.	TGCAGTGCCAGCGATTGGGCAGATACGCAGTATTTT	CSASDWADTQYF